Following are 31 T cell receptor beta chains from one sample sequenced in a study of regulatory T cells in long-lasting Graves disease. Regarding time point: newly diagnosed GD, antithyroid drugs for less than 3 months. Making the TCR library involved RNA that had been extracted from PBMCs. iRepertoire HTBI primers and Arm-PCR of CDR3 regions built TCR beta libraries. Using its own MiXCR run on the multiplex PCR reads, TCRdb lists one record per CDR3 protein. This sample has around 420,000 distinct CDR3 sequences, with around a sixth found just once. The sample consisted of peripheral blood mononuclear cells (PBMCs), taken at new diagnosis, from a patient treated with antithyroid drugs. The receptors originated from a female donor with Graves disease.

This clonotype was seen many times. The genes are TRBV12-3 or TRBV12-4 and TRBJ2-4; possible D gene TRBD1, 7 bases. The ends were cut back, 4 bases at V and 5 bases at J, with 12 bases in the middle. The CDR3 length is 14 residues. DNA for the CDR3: TGTGCCAGCAGTTCGGAGGGGGCTCAAAACATTCAGTACTTC. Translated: CASSSEGAQNIQYF.

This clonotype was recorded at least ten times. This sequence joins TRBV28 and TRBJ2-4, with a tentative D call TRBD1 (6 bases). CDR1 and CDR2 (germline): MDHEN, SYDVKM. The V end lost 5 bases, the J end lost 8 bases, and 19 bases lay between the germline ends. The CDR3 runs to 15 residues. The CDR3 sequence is CASSASGTLRDIQYF. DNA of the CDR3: TGTGCCAGCAGTGCCTCCGGGACACTGAGGGACATTCAGTACTTC.

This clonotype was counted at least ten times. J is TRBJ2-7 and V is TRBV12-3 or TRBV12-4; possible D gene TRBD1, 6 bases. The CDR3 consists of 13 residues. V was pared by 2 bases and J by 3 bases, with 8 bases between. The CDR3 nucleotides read TGTGCCAGCAGTTTACAACAGGGCTACGAGCAGTACTTC. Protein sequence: CASSLQQGYEQYF.

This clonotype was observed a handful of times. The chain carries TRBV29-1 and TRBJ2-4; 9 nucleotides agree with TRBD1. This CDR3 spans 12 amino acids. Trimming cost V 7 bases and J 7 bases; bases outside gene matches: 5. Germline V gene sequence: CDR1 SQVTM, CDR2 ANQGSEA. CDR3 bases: TGCAGCGCCCACGACAGGGGGAACATTCAGTACTTC. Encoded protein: CSAHDRGNIQYF.

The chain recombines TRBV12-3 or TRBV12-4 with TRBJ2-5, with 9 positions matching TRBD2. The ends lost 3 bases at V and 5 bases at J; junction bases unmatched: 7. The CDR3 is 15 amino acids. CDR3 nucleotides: TGTGCCAGCAGTTTGGCGCGGGGGGGCCGGGAGACCCAGTACTTC. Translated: CASSLARGGRETQYF.

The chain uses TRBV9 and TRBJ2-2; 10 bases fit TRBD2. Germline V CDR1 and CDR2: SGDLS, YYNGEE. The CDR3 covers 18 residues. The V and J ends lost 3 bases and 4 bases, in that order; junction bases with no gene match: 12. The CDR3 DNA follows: TGTGCCAGCAGCGCCCGTGGGACTAGCGTAATAAGCACCGGGGAGCTGTTTTTT. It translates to CASSARGTSVISTGELFF. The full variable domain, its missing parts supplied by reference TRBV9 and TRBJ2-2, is DSGVTQTPKHLITATGQRVTLRCSPRSGDLSVYWYQQSLDQGLQFLIQYYNGEERAKGNILERFSAQQFPDLHSELNLSSLELGDSALYFCASSARGTSVISTGELFFGEGSRLTVL.

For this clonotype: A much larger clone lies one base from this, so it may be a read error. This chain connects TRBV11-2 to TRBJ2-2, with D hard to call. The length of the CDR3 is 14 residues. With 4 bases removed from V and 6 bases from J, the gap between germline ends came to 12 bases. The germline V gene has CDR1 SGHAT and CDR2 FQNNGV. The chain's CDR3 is CASSWAEHAGELFF. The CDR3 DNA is TGTGCCAGCAGCTGGGCCGAGCACGCCGGGGAGCTGTTTTTT. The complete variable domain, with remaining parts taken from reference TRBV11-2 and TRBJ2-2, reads EAGVAQSPRYKIIEKRQSVAFWCNPISGHATLYWYQQILGQGPKLLIQFQNNGVVDDSQLPKDRFSAERLKGVDSTLKIQPAKLEDSAVYLCASSWAEHAGELFFGEGSRLTVL.

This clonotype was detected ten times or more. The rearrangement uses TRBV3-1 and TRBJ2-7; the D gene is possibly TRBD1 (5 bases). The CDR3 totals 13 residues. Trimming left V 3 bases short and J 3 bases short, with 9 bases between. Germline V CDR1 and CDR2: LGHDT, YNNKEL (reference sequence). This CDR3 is CASSQTAFYEQYF. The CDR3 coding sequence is TGTGCCAGCAGCCAGACAGCCTTCTACGAGCAGTACTTC.

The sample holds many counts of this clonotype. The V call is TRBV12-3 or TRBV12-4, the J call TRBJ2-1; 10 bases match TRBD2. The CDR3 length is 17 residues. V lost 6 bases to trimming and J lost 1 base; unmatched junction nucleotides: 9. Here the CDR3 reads CASRFSGRALSYNEQFF. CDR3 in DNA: TGTGCCAGCAGATTCAGCGGGAGGGCCCTGTCCTACAATGAGCAGTTCTTC.

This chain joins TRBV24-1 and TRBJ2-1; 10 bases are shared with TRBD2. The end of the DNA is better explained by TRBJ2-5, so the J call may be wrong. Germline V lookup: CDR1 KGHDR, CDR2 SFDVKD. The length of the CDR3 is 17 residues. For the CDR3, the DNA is TGTGCCACCAGTGATTCTCAGTTAGCGGGAGGCCAAGAGACCCAGTACTTC. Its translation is CATSDSQLAGGQETQYF.

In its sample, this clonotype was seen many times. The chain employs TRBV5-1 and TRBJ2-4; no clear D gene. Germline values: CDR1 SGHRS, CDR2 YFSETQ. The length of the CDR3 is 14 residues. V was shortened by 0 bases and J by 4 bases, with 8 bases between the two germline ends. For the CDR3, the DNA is TGCGCCAGCAGCTTGGGATCGGAGAAAAACATTCAGTACTTC. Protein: CASSLGSEKNIQYF.

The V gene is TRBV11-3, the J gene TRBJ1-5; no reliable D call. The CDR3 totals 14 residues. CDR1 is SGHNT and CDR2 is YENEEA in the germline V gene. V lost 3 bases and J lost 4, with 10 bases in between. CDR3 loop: CASSLALPNQPQHF. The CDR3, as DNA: TGTGCCAGCAGCTTGGCGTTGCCAAATCAGCCCCAGCATTTT.

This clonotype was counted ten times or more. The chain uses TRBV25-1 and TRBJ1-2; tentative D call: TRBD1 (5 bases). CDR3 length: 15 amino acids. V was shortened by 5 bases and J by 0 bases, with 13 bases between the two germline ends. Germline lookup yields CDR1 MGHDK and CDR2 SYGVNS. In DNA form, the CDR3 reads TGTGCCAGCAGTTCAACGGACAAAGCTAACTATGGCTACACCTTC. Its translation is CASSSTDKANYGYTF.

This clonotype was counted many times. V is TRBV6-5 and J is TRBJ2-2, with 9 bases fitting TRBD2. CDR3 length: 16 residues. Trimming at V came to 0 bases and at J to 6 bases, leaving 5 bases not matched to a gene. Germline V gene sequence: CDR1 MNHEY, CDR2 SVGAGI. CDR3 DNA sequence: TGTGCCAGCAGTTACTCTAGCGGGAGCCGCCCCGGGGAGCTGTTTTTT. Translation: CASSYSSGSRPGELFF.

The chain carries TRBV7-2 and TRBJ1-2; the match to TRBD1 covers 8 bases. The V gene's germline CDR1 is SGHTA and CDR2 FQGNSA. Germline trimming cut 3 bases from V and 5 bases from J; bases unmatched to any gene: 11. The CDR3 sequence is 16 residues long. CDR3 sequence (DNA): TGTGCCAGCAGCTTTCTCCCGGCAGGGGGCGCTTATGGCTACACCTTC. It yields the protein CASSFLPAGGAYGYTF.

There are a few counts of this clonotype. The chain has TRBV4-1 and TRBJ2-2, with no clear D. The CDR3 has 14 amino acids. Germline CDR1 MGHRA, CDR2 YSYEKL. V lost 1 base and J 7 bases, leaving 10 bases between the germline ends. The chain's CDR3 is CASSQVSGDGELFF. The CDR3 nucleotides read TGCGCCAGCAGCCAAGTGTCTGGGGACGGGGAGCTGTTTTTT.

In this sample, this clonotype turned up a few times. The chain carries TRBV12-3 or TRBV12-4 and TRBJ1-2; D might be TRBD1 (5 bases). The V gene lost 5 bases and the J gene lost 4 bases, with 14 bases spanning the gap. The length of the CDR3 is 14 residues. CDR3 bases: TGTGCCAGCAGTCTCCAGGGTATGTCCTATGGCTACACCTTC. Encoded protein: CASSLQGMSYGYTF.

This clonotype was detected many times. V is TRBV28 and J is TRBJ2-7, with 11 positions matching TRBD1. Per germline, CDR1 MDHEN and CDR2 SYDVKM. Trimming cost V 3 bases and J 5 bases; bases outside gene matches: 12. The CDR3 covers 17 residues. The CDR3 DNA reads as TGTGCCAGCAGTTTTCCGGGACAGGGGGTCGGGAGAGACGAGCAGTACTTC. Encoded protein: CASSFPGQGVGRDEQYF.

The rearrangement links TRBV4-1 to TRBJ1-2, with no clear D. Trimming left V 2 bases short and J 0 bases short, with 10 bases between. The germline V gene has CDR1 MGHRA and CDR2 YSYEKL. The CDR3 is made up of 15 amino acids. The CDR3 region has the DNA TGCGCCAGCAGCCAATACCCGGACGCTAACTATGGCTACACCTTC. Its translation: CASSQYPDANYGYTF.

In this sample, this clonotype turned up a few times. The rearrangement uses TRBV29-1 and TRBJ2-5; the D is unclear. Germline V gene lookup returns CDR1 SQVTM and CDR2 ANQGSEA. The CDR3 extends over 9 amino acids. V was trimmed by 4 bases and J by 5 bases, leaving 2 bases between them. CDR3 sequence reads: CSVGETQYF. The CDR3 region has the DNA TGCAGCGTTGGGGAGACCCAGTACTTC.

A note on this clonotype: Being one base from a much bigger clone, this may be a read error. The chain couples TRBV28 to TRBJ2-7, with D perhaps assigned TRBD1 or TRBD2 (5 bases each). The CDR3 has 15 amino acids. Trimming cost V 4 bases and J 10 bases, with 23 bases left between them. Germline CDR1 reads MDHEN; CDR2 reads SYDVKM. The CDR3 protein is CASSSVGVGQEAQYF. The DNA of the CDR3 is TGTGCCAGCAGTTCCGTGGGGGTTGGGCAAGAGGCCCAGTACTTC.

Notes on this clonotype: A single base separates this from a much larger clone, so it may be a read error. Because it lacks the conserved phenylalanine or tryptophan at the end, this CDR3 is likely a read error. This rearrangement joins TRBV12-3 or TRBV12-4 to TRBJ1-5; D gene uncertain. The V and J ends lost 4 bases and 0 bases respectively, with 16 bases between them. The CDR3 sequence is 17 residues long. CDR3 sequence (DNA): TGTGCCAGCAGTTACCTCTCCGGGATAGATAGCAATCAGCCCCAGCATCTT. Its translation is CASSYLSGIDSNQPQHL.

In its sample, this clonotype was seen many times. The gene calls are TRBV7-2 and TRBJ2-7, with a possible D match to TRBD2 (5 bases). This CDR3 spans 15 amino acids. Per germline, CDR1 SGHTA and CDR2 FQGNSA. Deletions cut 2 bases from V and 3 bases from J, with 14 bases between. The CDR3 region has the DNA TGTGCCAGCAGCTTATCCGCAAGGGAGATCTACGAGCAGTACTTC. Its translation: CASSLSAREIYEQYF. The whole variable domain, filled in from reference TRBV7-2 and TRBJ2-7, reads GAGVSQSPSNKVTEKGKDVELRCDPISGHTALYWYRQSLGQGLEFLIYFQGNSAPDKSGLPSDRFSAERTGGSVSTLTIQRTQQEDSAVYLCASSLSAREIYEQYFGPGTRLTVT.

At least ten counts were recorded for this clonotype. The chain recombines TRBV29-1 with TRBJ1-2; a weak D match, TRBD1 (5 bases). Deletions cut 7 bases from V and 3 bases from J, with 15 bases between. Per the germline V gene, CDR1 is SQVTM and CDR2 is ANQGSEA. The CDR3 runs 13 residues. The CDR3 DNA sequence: TGCAGCGCCCTACTTGACAGCTACTATGGCTACACCTTC. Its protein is CSALLDSYYGYTF.

The CDR3, as DNA: TGCAGGGGGGACAGGTCTATGGGCTACACCTTC. Its translation: CRGDRSMGYTF. This chain joins TRBV20-1 and TRBJ1-2, with 8 bases aligning to TRBD1. Per the germline V gene, CDR1 is DFQATT and CDR2 is SNEGSKA (reference sequence). The CDR3 extends over 11 amino acids.

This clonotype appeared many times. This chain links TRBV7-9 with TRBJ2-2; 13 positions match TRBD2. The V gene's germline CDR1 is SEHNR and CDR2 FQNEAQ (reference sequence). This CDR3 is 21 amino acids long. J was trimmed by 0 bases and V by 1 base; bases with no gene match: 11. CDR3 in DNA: TGTGCCAGCAGCTTAGTAAGGAGAGGACTAGCGGGGGCCGCGAACACCGGGGAGCTGTTTTTT. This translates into CASSLVRRGLAGAANTGELFF.

The CDR3 loop is CASSLGRAPYEQYF. In DNA, the CDR3 is TGTGCCAGCAGTCTTGGCAGGGCGCCCTACGAGCAGTACTTC. The V call is TRBV12-3 or TRBV12-4, the J call TRBJ2-7, with D perhaps matching TRBD1 (5 bases). The V end was cut by 5 bases, the J end by 2 bases, with 13 bases between. The length of the CDR3 is 14 residues.

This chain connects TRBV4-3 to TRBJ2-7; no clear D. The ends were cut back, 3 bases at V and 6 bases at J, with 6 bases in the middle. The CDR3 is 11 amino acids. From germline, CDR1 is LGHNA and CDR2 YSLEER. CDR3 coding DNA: TGCGCCAGCAGCCATCGGGCCGAGCAGTACTTC. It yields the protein CASSHRAEQYF.

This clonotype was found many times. CDR3: CASSLEQGDTEAFF. CDR3 nucleotide sequence: TGCGCCAGCAGCTTGGAGCAGGGAGACACTGAAGCTTTCTTT. The rearrangement uses TRBV5-1 and TRBJ1-1; D is perhaps TRBD1 (5 bases). Germline CDR1 and CDR2: SGHRS and YFSETQ. Trimming removed 0 bases at V and 3 bases at J, with 9 bases between. The CDR3 runs to 14 residues.

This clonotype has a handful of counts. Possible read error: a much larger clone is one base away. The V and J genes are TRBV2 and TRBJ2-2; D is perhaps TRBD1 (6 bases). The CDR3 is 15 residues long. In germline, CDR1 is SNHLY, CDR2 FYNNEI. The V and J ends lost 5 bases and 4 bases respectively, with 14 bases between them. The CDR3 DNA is TGTGCCAGCAGTCCGAAGAGGGGGATCACCGGGGAGCTGTTTTTT. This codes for CASSPKRGITGELFF.

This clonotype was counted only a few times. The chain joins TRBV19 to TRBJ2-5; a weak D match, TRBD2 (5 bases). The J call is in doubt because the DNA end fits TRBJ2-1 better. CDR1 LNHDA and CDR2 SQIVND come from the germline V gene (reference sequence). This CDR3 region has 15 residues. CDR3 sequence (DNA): TGTGCCAGTAGTATTGTTGGCAGGACTTACAATGAGCAGTTCTTC. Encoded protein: CASSIVGRTYNEQFF.